Listed below are T cell receptor beta chains from one sample, sequenced in a study of blood T cells in healthy people across ages. One entry per CDR3 protein, called by TCRdb with MiXCR from the 5' RACE reads. The sample has some 900,000 distinct CDR3 sequences, more than 25% seen once. What was sequenced was blood. Receptors were obtained from a woman of 80 years or more in good health. The CDR3 runs from the conserved cysteine through the conserved F or W. A D gene is named only where the DNA matches it firmly. The size field is filled for only some rows; it gives once, few, many or a size class.

clone size	J gene	V gene	D gene	CDR3 protein	CDR3 DNA
few	TRBJ1-2	TRBV4-2	NA	CTSSQDQGSYGYTF	TGTACCAGCAGCCAAGATCAGGGGTCCTATGGCTACACCTTC
few	TRBJ1-2	TRBV2	NA	CASSSQDGYTF	TGTGCCAGCAGCTCCCAGGATGGCTACACCTTC
many	TRBJ1-2	TRBV10-3	NA	CAISETDPFYGYTF	TGTGCCATCAGTGAGACAGACCCATTCTATGGCTACACCTTC
once	TRBJ2-1	TRBV5-1	NA	CASSDTTGSREQFF	TGCGCCAGCAGCGATACAACAGGGAGTAGGGAGCAGTTCTTC
NA	TRBJ1-1	TRBV6-6	NA	CASSYQTVNAEAFF	TGTGCCAGCAGTTACCAGACAGTTAACGCTGAAGCTTTCTTT
few	TRBJ2-2	TRBV29-1	NA	CSGTSPGKNTGELFF	TGCAGCGGTACCTCTCCAGGGAAGAACACCGGGGAGCTGTTTTTT
NA	TRBJ1-2	TRBV6-2/TRBV6-3	NA	CASRGTWENTF	TGTGCCAGCAGGGGTACATGGGAGAACACCTTC
NA	TRBJ2-1	TRBV20-1	NA	CSARDAKRSDEQFF	TGCAGTGCTAGAGATGCCAAAAGGAGTGATGAGCAGTTCTTC
NA	TRBJ1-2	TRBV28	NA	CASRPPTTYYGYTF	TGTGCCAGCAGGCCCCCCACAACCTACTATGGCTACACCTTC
many	TRBJ2-7	TRBV12-3/TRBV12-4	TRBD1	CASSQQGVSYEQYF	TGTGCCAGCAGCCAACAGGGGGTTAGCTACGAGCAGTACTTC
few	TRBJ2-7	TRBV3-1	NA	CASSQSSVEGNEQYF	TGTGCCAGCAGCCAAAGTTCGGTTGAGGGGAACGAGCAGTACTTC
NA	TRBJ2-3	TRBV7-8	NA	CASSSRLDTDTQYF	TGTGCCAGCAGCTCCCGACTGGACACAGATACGCAGTATTTT
NA	TRBJ2-7	TRBV6-2/TRBV6-3	NA	CASSYWESSDNEQYF	TGTGCCAGCAGTTACTGGGAGAGCTCCGACAATGAGCAGTACTTC
few	TRBJ1-5	TRBV18	NA	CASSPEVGQPQHF	TGTGCCAGCTCACCAGAAGTGGGCCAGCCCCAGCATTTT
many	TRBJ2-1	TRBV20-1	TRBD2	CSARLASGSFNEQFF	TGCAGTGCTAGACTGGCTAGCGGGTCTTTCAATGAGCAGTTCTTC
many	TRBJ2-6	TRBV20-1	TRBD1	CSATLDRARSGANVLTF	TGCAGTGCGACTTTGGACAGGGCCCGCTCTGGGGCCAACGTCCTGACTTTC
many	TRBJ2-5	TRBV24-1	TRBD1	CATSDRTGWQETQYF	TGTGCCACCAGTGACCGGACAGGGTGGCAAGAGACCCAGTACTTC
NA	TRBJ1-1	TRBV12-3/TRBV12-4	NA	CASSFRGYGAFF	TGTGCCAGCAGTTTCCGGGGGTATGGGGCTTTCTTT
many	TRBJ1-2	TRBV20-1	TRBD1	CSATGGIVRGYTF	TGCAGTGCTACAGGGGGGATCGTTCGGGGCTACACCTTC
NA	TRBJ1-2	TRBV28	TRBD1	CASRPSGGGYTF	TGTGCCAGCAGGCCTTCAGGGGGTGGCTACACCTTC
few	TRBJ2-1	TRBV7-9	NA	CASSPWGRMGNEQFF	TGTGCCAGCAGCCCCTGGGGGCGGATGGGTAATGAGCAGTTCTTC
many	TRBJ2-1	TRBV9	NA	CASSVDFGGLFF	TGTGCCAGCAGCGTAGATTTCGGGGGCCTGTTCTTC
many	TRBJ2-7	TRBV7-2	TRBD2	CASSLGGASGVYEQYF	TGTGCCAGCAGCTTAGGTGGCGCTAGCGGGGTCTACGAGCAGTACTTC
many	TRBJ2-3	TRBV15	NA	CATREVGTDTQYF	TGTGCCACCAGGGAGGTGGGCACAGATACGCAGTATTTT
few	TRBJ2-1	TRBV20-1	TRBD2	CSASFFWRGGYNEQFF	TGCAGTGCTAGTTTCTTCTGGCGGGGGGGGTACAATGAGCAGTTCTTC
many	TRBJ2-1	TRBV10-3	TRBD1	CAISDAPGQGARHEQFF	TGTGCCATCAGTGATGCCCCCGGGCAGGGGGCAAGACATGAGCAGTTCTTC
many	TRBJ2-3	TRBV12-3/TRBV12-4	NA	CASSFRQGLSTDTQYF	TGTGCCAGCAGTTTCCGACAGGGACTTAGCACAGATACGCAGTATTTT
NA	TRBJ2-3	TRBV5-1	NA	CASSLLGDPDTQYF	TGCGCCAGCAGCTTGCTAGGGGACCCAGATACGCAGTATTTT
few	TRBJ1-1	TRBV7-2	NA	CASSRQMNTEAFF	TGTGCCAGCAGCCGACAGATGAACACTGAAGCTTTCTTT
few	TRBJ1-2	TRBV20-1	TRBD1	CSARSGQSVRYTF	TGCAGTGCTAGATCGGGACAGAGTGTGCGCTACACCTTC
few	TRBJ2-1	TRBV6-2/TRBV6-3	TRBD2	CASSYGSGGILMSSYNEQFF	TGTGCCAGCAGTTACGGGTCGGGGGGGATTTTGATGAGCTCCTACAATGAGCAGTTCTTC
many	TRBJ2-6	TRBV9	NA	CASSTGVSGANVLTF	TGTGCCAGCAGCACAGGAGTTTCTGGGGCCAACGTCCTGACTTTC
few	TRBJ2-7	TRBV4-1	TRBD2	CASSQDQGTRIHEQYF	TGCGCCAGCAGCCAAGATCAAGGGACTAGGATCCACGAGCAGTACTTC
NA	TRBJ2-1	TRBV28	NA	CASSMVTGIHEQFF	TGTGCCAGCAGCATGGTAACAGGGATCCATGAGCAGTTCTTC
many	TRBJ1-5	TRBV7-9	NA	CASSLLGSNQPQHF	TGTGCCAGCAGCTTATTGGGGAGCAATCAGCCCCAGCATTTT
NA	TRBJ2-3	TRBV11-2	TRBD1	CAERQGATDTQYF	TGTGCCGAACGTCAGGGGGCCACAGATACGCAGTATTTT
NA	TRBJ1-2	TRBV20-1	TRBD1	CSASRDPGGTGYDYTF	TGCAGTGCTAGTCGTGATCCAGGGGGTACGGGCTATGACTACACCTTC
many	TRBJ1-2	TRBV6-7	NA	CASSSPGRKANYGYTF	TGTGCCAGCAGTTCTCCGGGACGCAAAGCTAACTATGGCTACACCTTC
NA	TRBJ2-3	TRBV7-7	TRBD2	CASSLVSGGPQDTQYF	TGTGCCAGCAGCTTAGTGAGCGGGGGCCCCCAAGATACGCAGTATTTT
NA	TRBJ1-4	TRBV2	TRBD1	CASSGTGMLNEKLFF	TGTGCCAGCAGCGGGACAGGGATGCTTAATGAAAAACTGTTTTTT
many	TRBJ2-1	TRBV18	TRBD1	CASSPKTGRSHNEQFF	TGTGCCAGCTCACCAAAGACAGGGAGATCACACAATGAGCAGTTCTTC
few	TRBJ2-2	TRBV6-2/TRBV6-3	NA	CASGTGSNTGELFF	TGTGCCAGCGGGACGGGCTCGAACACCGGGGAGCTGTTTTTT
many	TRBJ1-2	TRBV7-2	NA	CASSLGGSGSNYGYTF	TGTGCCAGCAGCTTAGGGGGGTCGGGGAGCAATTATGGCTACACCTTC
once	TRBJ1-4	TRBV6-2/TRBV6-3	NA	CASRSPGPTNEKLFF	TGTGCCAGCAGATCGCCGGGACCGACTAATGAAAAACTGTTTTTT
few	TRBJ1-1	TRBV5-1	TRBD1	CASSGTGTGTFEAFF	TGCGCCAGCAGCGGAACCGGGACAGGCACTTTTGAAGCTTTCTTT
NA	TRBJ2-7	TRBV28	NA	CASRTGQGVGYEQYF	TGTGCCAGCAGGACCGGGCAAGGTGTAGGGTACGAGCAGTACTTC
NA	TRBJ1-6	TRBV12-3/TRBV12-4	NA	CASTPSGVGSPLHF	TGTGCCAGCACCCCGAGCGGGGTAGGGTCACCCCTCCACTTT
NA	TRBJ1-6	TRBV5-6	NA	CASSPRDKGTYNSPLHF	TGTGCCAGCAGCCCAAGAGATAAAGGGACCTATAATTCACCCCTCCACTTT
NA	TRBJ1-2	TRBV19	NA	CASSKDTLEAYGYTF	TGTGCCAGTAGCAAGGATACACTGGAGGCCTATGGCTACACCTTC
NA	TRBJ1-4	TRBV7-3	NA	CASSPGAGIGEKLFF	TGTGCCAGCAGCCCAGGGGCAGGGATCGGGGAAAAACTGTTTTTT
many	TRBJ2-5	TRBV7-6	NA	CASSLEGGYQETQYF	TGTGCCAGCAGCTTAGAGGGGGGGTACCAAGAGACCCAGTACTTC
many	TRBJ2-1	TRBV5-1	TRBD2	CASVATSGDTNNEQFF	TGCGCCAGCGTCGCGACTAGCGGGGACACCAACAATGAGCAGTTCTTC
NA	TRBJ1-6	TRBV6-1	TRBD1	CASSFGTGGNSPLHF	TGTGCCAGCAGTTTTGGGACAGGGGGAAATTCACCCCTCCACTTT